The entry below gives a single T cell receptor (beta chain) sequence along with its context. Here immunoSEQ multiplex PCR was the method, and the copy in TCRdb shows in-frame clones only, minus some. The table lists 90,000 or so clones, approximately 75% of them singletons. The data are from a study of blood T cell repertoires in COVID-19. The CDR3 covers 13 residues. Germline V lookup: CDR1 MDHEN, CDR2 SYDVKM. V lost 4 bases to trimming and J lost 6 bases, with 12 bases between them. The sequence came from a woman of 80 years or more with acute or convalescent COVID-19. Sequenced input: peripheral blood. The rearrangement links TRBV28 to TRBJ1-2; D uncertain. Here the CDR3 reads CASSSPYSNGYTF. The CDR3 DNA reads TGTGCCAGCAGTTCCCCCTACAGTAATGGCTACACCTTC.